This TCR beta chain stems from a study of T-cell memory formation after mild COVID-19. Trimming cost V 6 bases and J 4 bases, with 9 bases left between them. The CDR3 contains 13 residues. It was 5'RACE with constant-segment primers that produced the TCR alpha and TCR beta cDNA libraries, which carried sample barcodes and UMIs. From the 5' RACE reads, TCRdb called clonotypes with MiXCR, one entry per CDR3 protein. The sample records around 420,000 distinct CDR3 sequences, less than 25% being singletons. Sequenced input: PBMCs or a T cell subset sorted from them (not recorded which). The chain recombines TRBV12-3 or TRBV12-4 with TRBJ2-2, with D uncertain. This clonotype was obtained from an adult woman who had mild COVID-19 (a few samples of this study predate the infection). Cell type and time point are not known. CDR3 amino acids: CASSRSPTGELFF. The CDR3 DNA is TGTGCCAGCAGCCGGAGTCCCACCGGGGAGCTGTTTTTT.